This entry lists 21 T cell receptor beta chains sequenced from one sample in a study of beta chain features in type 1 diabetes. Study results and caveats: There was a moderate but significant shortening of TCRB CDR3s in all four CD4+ subsets of Type 1 diabetes patients.

The whole isolated RNA underwent reverse transcription, so sequencing captured expressed TCRB transcripts. Clones were read by immunoSEQ multiplex PCR, and TCRdb kept only the in-frame ones, dropping some. In the table there are around 650,000 clones, around 11% of which are singletons. No antigen has been identified for these receptors. The sequencing sample was made of naive CD4+ T cells from blood. These receptors all come from a man aged 25 to 45 with type 1 diabetes.

This clone has a handful of counts. The rearrangement uses TRBV28 and TRBJ1-2; no firm D call. CDR1 and CDR2 from the germline V gene are MDHEN and SYDVKM. The V end lost 2 bases, the J end lost 7 bases, and 17 bases lay between the germline ends. The CDR3 length is 15 residues. The CDR3 loop is CASSLLGERFSGYTF. CDR3 nucleotides: TGTGCCAGCAGTTTACTAGGAGAGAGGTTCTCTGGCTACACCTTC.

This clone was seen more than once but under ten times. The chain combines TRBV7-2 with TRBJ2-7, with D maybe TRBD1 (6 bases). Trimming removed 5 bases at V and 3 bases at J, with 17 bases between. Germline CDR1 is SGHTA and CDR2 is FQGNSA. This CDR3 comprises 15 residues. CDR3 nucleotides: TGTGCCAGCAGCCCTCGGGGCAGGGGTAGCTACGAGCAGTACTTC. Protein product: CASSPRGRGSYEQYF.

The chain couples TRBV5-4 to TRBJ1-2; D not certain. The CDR3 has 11 amino acids. V was trimmed by 1 base and J by 8 bases, leaving 6 bases between them. CDR1 is SGHNT, CDR2 YYREEE, per germline (reference sequence). CDR3 sequence (DNA): TGTGCCAGCAGCTTGAATAGGGGCTACACCTTC. It specifies CASSLNRGYTF.

This clone was seen a handful of times. The CDR3 bases are TGTGCCAGCAGCCCAGAACCGGTGAATGAGCAGTTCTTC. Translated, it gives CASSPEPVNEQFF. The rearrangement joins TRBV5-6 to TRBJ2-1; D ambiguous. The germline CDR1 and CDR2 sequences are SGHDT and YYEEEE. V lost 4 bases, J lost 7 bases, and 12 bases lay in between. The CDR3 is 13 residues long.

This clone was seen a handful of times. The chain joins TRBV4-3 to TRBJ1-2; no firm D call. CDR1 LGHNA and CDR2 YSLEER come from the germline V gene. V lost 4 bases and J lost 6, with 15 bases in between. The CDR3 spans 14 residues. The DNA of the CDR3 is TGCGCCAGCAGCCGGGCGGGCTCGGGAGATGGCTACACCTTC. Protein product: CASSRAGSGDGYTF.

This clone has just a few counts. CDR3 coding DNA: TGTGCCAGCAGCCAAGTTGGGCAGGGGGCTAACTATGGCTACACCTTC. It specifies CASSQVGQGANYGYTF. The chain employs TRBV5-4 and TRBJ1-2; the match to TRBD1 covers 7 bases. With V trimmed by 4 bases and J by 0 bases, 9 bases remained unmatched. CDR1 and CDR2 (germline): SGHNT, YYREEE (reference sequence). The CDR3 spans 16 residues.

Remarks on this clone: Within the sample, other DNA sequences also encode this same CDR3. The V and J genes are TRBV28 and TRBJ2-5, with 8 bases matching TRBD2. Germline lookup yields CDR1 MDHEN and CDR2 SYDVKM. V was pared by 5 bases and J by 1 base, with 3 bases of the junction left unmatched. This CDR3 region has 14 residues. DNA of the CDR3: TGTGCCAGCAGTCTGAGCGGGGGCCAAGAGACCCAGTACTTC. Protein sequence: CASSLSGGQETQYF.

This clone was detected only a few times. V and J are TRBV14 and TRBJ1-6; D perhaps matches TRBD1 (6 bases). The CDR3 covers 18 residues. Germline CDR1 is SGHDN and CDR2 is FVKESK. The ends were cut back, 1 base at V and 7 bases at J, with 20 bases in the middle. The CDR3 loop is CASSQAPGHRVRNSPLHF. CDR3 coding DNA: TGTGCCAGCAGCCAAGCACCGGGACACCGTGTACGGAATTCACCCCTCCACTTT.

This clone was counted between two and nine times. The rearrangement uses TRBV9 and TRBJ2-3; 8 bases agree with TRBD2. The CDR3 contains 15 residues. With 2 bases clipped from V and 3 bases from J, the junction kept 5 bases outside the gene matches. Germline-derived CDR1 and CDR2 are SGDLS and YYNGEE. The CDR3 is CASSVSGVTTDTQYF. For the CDR3, the DNA is TGTGCCAGCAGCGTTAGCGGGGTAACAACAGATACGCAGTATTTT.

Only a few counts were recorded for this clone. The gene calls are TRBV5-1 and TRBJ1-2, with D possibly matching TRBD1 (6 bases). V was trimmed by 4 bases and J by 2 bases, leaving 15 bases between them. CDR1 SGHRS and CDR2 YFSETQ come from the germline V gene. The CDR3 runs 15 residues. The CDR3 region is CASSPPTGINYGYTF. The DNA for the CDR3 is TGCGCCAGCAGCCCCCCGACAGGAATCAACTATGGCTACACCTTC. Together with reference TRBV5-1 and TRBJ1-2, the CDR3 gives the full variable domain: KAGVTQTPRYLIKTRGQQVTLSCSPISGHRSVSWYQQTPGQGLQFLFEYFSETQRNKGNFPGRFSGRQFSNSRSEMNVSTLELGDSALYLCASSPPTGINYGYTFGSGTRLTVV.

This clone was observed a few times. The chain joins TRBV4-3 to TRBJ2-4; no clear D. Trimming took off 0 bases at V and 0 bases at J, with 12 bases between the two ends. Germline CDR1 is LGHNA and CDR2 is YSLEER. This CDR3 region has 17 residues. CDR3 in DNA: TGCGCCAGCAGCCAAGACCCCCCGAGCCTAGCCAAAAACATTCAGTACTTC. It specifies CASSQDPPSLAKNIQYF.

This clone has only a few counts. The chain is built from TRBV28 and TRBJ2-7, with TRBD1 matching over 8 bases. The germline gives CDR1 MDHEN, CDR2 SYDVKM. With 5 bases clipped from V and 2 bases from J, the junction kept 5 bases outside the gene matches. This CDR3 spans 14 amino acids. The CDR3 DNA sequence: TGTGCCAGCAGTGAGGCGGGACAGGCCTACGAGCAGTACTTC. Its translation is CASSEAGQAYEQYF. Supplemented by reference TRBV28 and TRBJ2-7, the full variable domain reads DVKVTQSSRYLVKRTGEKVFLECVQDMDHENMFWYRQDPGLGLRLIYFSYDVKMKEKGDIPEGYSVSREKKERFSLILESASTNQTSMYLCASSEAGQAYEQYFGPGTRLTVT.

The chain has TRBV6-5 and TRBJ2-1; weak D call: TRBD2 (6 bases). CDR3 length equals 14 residues. From germline, CDR1 is MNHEY and CDR2 SVGAGI. With 0 bases removed from V and 9 bases from J, the gap between germline ends came to 12 bases. CDR3 DNA: TGTGCCAGCAGTTACTCTGTATTCGGGGGTGAGCAGTTCTTC. It encodes CASSYSVFGGEQFF.

The genes are TRBV7-2 and TRBJ1-2; D gene uncertain. Germline V gene lookup returns CDR1 SGHTA and CDR2 FQGNSA. The CDR3 has 13 residues. Trimming took off 4 bases at V and 8 bases at J, with 14 bases between the two ends. The CDR3, as DNA: TGTGCCAGCAGCTCCACATTTACTAGCGGCTACACCTTC. Residues: CASSSTFTSGYTF.

In its sample, this clone was seen a few times. The same CDR3 also results from other DNA sequences found in this sample. J is TRBJ1-2 and V is TRBV25-1, with D unclear. There are 12 residues in the CDR3. CDR1 and CDR2 (germline): MGHDK, SYGVNS. Trimming cost V 1 base and J 8 bases, with 8 bases left between them. The CDR3 spells CASSESGYGYTF. The CDR3 DNA reads TGTGCCAGCAGTGAATCTGGGTACGGCTACACCTTC.

In its sample, this clone was seen a few times. This chain uses TRBV2 with TRBJ2-7; 7 positions match TRBD2. The trim removed 8 bases at V and 6 bases at J, leaving 16 bases unmatched. Germline values: CDR1 SNHLY, CDR2 FYNNEI. The length of the CDR3 is 15 residues. The CDR3: CASPIAPGREGEQYF. The CDR3 nucleotides are TGTGCCAGCCCTATAGCTCCCGGCAGGGAGGGCGAGCAGTACTTC.

This clone was seen more than once but under ten times. The chain has TRBV25-1 and TRBJ1-2; TRBD1 matches 9 bases. J gave up 5 bases and V 4 bases, and 2 bases lay outside the gene matches. The germline V gene has CDR1 MGHDK and CDR2 SYGVNS. The CDR3 is 13 amino acids. The DNA for the CDR3 is TGTGCCAGCAGTGGGACAGGGGTGTATGGCTACACCTTC. Protein sequence: CASSGTGVYGYTF.

This clone was found a few times. In the same sample, other DNA sequences code for this CDR3. This rearrangement joins TRBV9 to TRBJ2-5; 8 nucleotides agree with TRBD2. This CDR3 contains 14 residues. Germline V gives CDR1 SGDLS, CDR2 YYNGEE. Losses at the gene ends were 2 bases for V and 2 bases for J; bases not matched to a gene: 2. CDR3 sequence reads: CASSVSGAQETQYF. CDR3 sequence (DNA): TGTGCCAGCAGCGTTAGCGGGGCTCAAGAGACCCAGTACTTC.

In DNA form, the CDR3 reads TGTGCCAGCAGCCCCCCCCCAGGGAATAGACTCGAGAATGAGCAGTTCTTC. Translated, it gives CASSPPPGNRLENEQFF. This rearrangement joins TRBV7-9 to TRBJ2-1, with D possibly matching TRBD1 (5 bases). The CDR3 loop spans 17 amino acids. The germline V and J ends were trimmed by 5 bases and 7 bases, with 24 bases remaining between them. Germline V lookup: CDR1 SEHNR, CDR2 FQNEAQ (reference sequence). The variable domain in full, with the rest retrieved from reference TRBV7-9 and TRBJ2-1, is DTGVSQNPRHKITKRGQNVTFRCDPISEHNRLYWYRQTLGQGPEFLTYFQNEAQLEKSRLLSDRFSAERPKGSFSTLEIQRTEQGDSAMYLCASSPPPGNRLENEQFFGPGTRLTVL.

J is TRBJ1-2 and V is TRBV7-9, with D perhaps matching TRBD1 (5 bases). CDR1 and CDR2 (germline): SEHNR, FQNEAQ (reference sequence). V was clipped by 2 bases and J by 2 bases, with 9 bases between them. The CDR3 extends over 14 amino acids. CDR3 sequence (DNA): TGTGCCAGCAGCTTAAGGGGATCGAACTATGGCTACACCTTC. The encoded protein is CASSLRGSNYGYTF.

In its sample, this clone was seen a few times. The genes are TRBV29-1 and TRBJ2-1, with 8 bases that match TRBD2. Trimming at V came to 2 bases and at J to 7 bases, leaving 13 bases not matched to a gene. The germline gives CDR1 SQVTM, CDR2 ANQGSEA. There are 16 residues in the CDR3. CDR3 amino acids: CSVELLRLAGTNEQFF. CDR3 bases: TGCAGCGTTGAACTCCTGCGGCTAGCGGGCACAAATGAGCAGTTCTTC.